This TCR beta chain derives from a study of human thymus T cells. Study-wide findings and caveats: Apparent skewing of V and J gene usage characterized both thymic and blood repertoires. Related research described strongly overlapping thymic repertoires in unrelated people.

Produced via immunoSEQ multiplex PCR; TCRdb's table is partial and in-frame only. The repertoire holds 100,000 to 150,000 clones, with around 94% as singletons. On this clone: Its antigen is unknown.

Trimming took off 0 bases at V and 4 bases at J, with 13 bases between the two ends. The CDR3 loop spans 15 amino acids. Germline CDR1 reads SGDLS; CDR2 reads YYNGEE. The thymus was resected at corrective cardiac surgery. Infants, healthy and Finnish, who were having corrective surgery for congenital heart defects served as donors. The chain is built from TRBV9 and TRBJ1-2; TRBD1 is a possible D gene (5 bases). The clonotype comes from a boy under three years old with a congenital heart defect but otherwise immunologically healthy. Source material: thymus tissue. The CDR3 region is CASSVAPDRPYGYTF. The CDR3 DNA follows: TGTGCCAGCAGCGTAGCCCCCGACAGACCCTATGGCTACACCTTC.